The T cell receptor (beta chain) described here comes from a study of OX40 agonist ivuxolimab in advanced cancers. Measured with immunoSEQ multiplex PCR; TCRdb has only the in-frame clones, and not every one. This sample has about 54,000 clones, with over 80% found just once. The input for sequencing was CD4+ or CD8+ T cells sorted from blood, taken in a trial of the OX40 agonist ivuxolimab. The receptor comes from an adult with an advanced solid tumor such as melanoma, head and neck, liver or kidney cancer.

Here the CDR3 DNA reads TGTGCCAGTACTGTCCGGGGCGGCGTATTTGGAGGCTACACCTTC. It codes for CASTVRGGVFGGYTF. This rearrangement joins TRBV19 to TRBJ1-2, with D tentatively TRBD1 (5 bases). This CDR3 has 15 residues. From germline, CDR1 is LNHDA and CDR2 SQIVND (reference sequence). V was trimmed by 7 bases and J by 8 bases, leaving 23 bases between them. The complete variable domain, with remaining parts taken from reference TRBV19 and TRBJ1-2, reads DGGITQSPKYLFRKEGQNVTLSCEQNLNHDAMYWYRQDPGQGLRLIYYSQIVNDFQKGDIAEGYSVSREKKESFPLTVTSAQKNPTAFYLCASTVRGGVFGGYTFGSGTRLTVV.